A selection of T cell receptor beta chains follows, all from one sample in a study of blood T cell repertoires in COVID-19. The method was immunoSEQ multiplex PCR; TCRdb's version includes in-frame clones alone and lacks a portion of them. The data show 220,000 or so clones, about 91% seen once. The sequenced material came from PBMCs or T cells enriched from blood (not recorded which). The receptors stem from a woman between 50 and 59 years old with acute COVID-19. CDR3s include the opening cysteine and the closing phenylalanine or tryptophan. D genes are given only for firm matches. The listing skips clone size in some rows; elsewhere it reads once, few, many or a size class.

TRBD2 once TRBJ2-7 TRBV6-5 TGTGCCAGCAGCGGACTAGCCGAGACTTACGAGCAGTACTTC CASSGLAETYEQYF
- - TRBJ2-7 TRBV5-4 TGTGCCAGCAGCGGGTCGGGAGTCTACGAGCAGTACTTC CASSGSGVYEQYF
TRBD2 - TRBJ2-2 TRBV4-3 TGCGCCAGCAGCCAAGATATGGCGGGAGGGCTTACCACGAACACCGGGGAGCTGTTTTTT CASSQDMAGGLTTNTGELFF
TRBD1 - TRBJ1-6 TRBV4-3 TGCGCCAGCAGCCAAGATTGGGACAGGGAATCACCCCTCCACTTT CASSQDWDRESPLHF
- - TRBJ1-5 TRBV28 TGTGCCAGCAGTTTGCAGGGACTGCCCCAGCATTTT CASSLQGLPQHF
TRBD2 - TRBJ2-1 TRBV5-1 TGCGCCAGCAGCTTGACGGGAGGGCTCAACAATGAGCAGTTCTTC CASSLTGGLNNEQFF
TRBD1 - TRBJ2-1 TRBV11-3 TGTGCCAGCAGCTTGATGGGACAGGGGTTCTATGAGCAGTTCTTC CASSLMGQGFYEQFF
- - TRBJ1-3 TRBV14 TGTGCCAGCAGCCCAGGGGCTGGAAACACCATATATTTT CASSPGAGNTIYF
- - TRBJ1-4 TRBV28 TGTGCCAGCAGTTTAGTACGAGGAGAAAAACTGTTTTTT CASSLVRGEKLFF
- - TRBJ2-7 TRBV11-2 TGTGCCAGCAGCACACAGGGATACGAGCAGTACTTC CASSTQGYEQYF
TRBD2 - TRBJ2-7 TRBV5-6 TGTGCCAGCAGCTGGAGCGGGAGGAGCTCCTACGAGCAGTACTTC CASSWSGRSSYEQYF
- - TRBJ2-1 TRBV29-1 TGCAGCGTTGAAGATATACAGCGGGAGCAGTTCTTC CSVEDIQREQFF
TRBD1 - TRBJ2-7 TRBV29-1 TGCAGCGTCCATACAGGGGAATCTCCCTACGAGCAGTACTTC CSVHTGESPYEQYF
- - TRBJ2-5 TRBV28 TGTGCCAGCAGTCCAGTCTCAGGCTTGGAGACCCAGTACTTC CASSPVSGLETQYF
TRBD2 - TRBJ2-5 TRBV7-9 TGTGCCAGCAGCTTAGGATCCGGAGGAGCGGGAGGTTTGAAAGAGACCCAGTACTTC CASSLGSGGAGGLKETQYF
TRBD2 once TRBJ2-3 TRBV19 TGTGCCAGTAGTATAAGGTTAGGGGGTTTAGCGGGACAACGCACAGATACGCAGTATTTT CASSIRLGGLAGQRTDTQYF
- - TRBJ2-1 TRBV4-3 TGCGCCAGCAGCCATTGGAGCGAGAGCTCCTACAATGAGCAGTTCTTC CASSHWSESSYNEQFF
TRBD1 - TRBJ2-7 TRBV5-6 TGTGCCAGCAGCCAGAGGACAGGGGGCCCACACTACGAGCAGTACTTC CASSQRTGGPHYEQYF
- - TRBJ2-3 TRBV11-2 TGTGCCAGCAGCATACAGGGAGGGTCGGGCACAGATACGCAGTATTTT CASSIQGGSGTDTQYF
TRBD1 - TRBJ1-3 TRBV28 TGTGCCAGCAGTTTCAGGGGGCGCATCCCATGGCACACCATATATTTT CASSFRGRIPWHTIYF
TRBD1 - TRBJ2-7 TRBV19 TGTGCCAGCAGGGACAGGGCCACCTACGAGCAGTACTTC CASRDRATYEQYF
TRBD2 - TRBJ2-6 TRBV2 TGTGCCAGCCGGACTAGCGGGAGGGCTGGGGCCAACGTCCTGACTTTC CASRTSGRAGANVLTF
- - TRBJ2-7 TRBV7-2 TGTGCCAGCAGCTTAGCGACAGGAATGTTGTACGAGCAGTACTTC CASSLATGMLYEQYF
- - TRBJ2-1 TRBV19 TGTGCCAGTAGGCGGAACGCGGGATCCTACAATGAGCAGTTCTTC CASRRNAGSYNEQFF
TRBD1 - TRBJ1-2 TRBV5-1 TGCGCCAGCAGCTCCTTAACAGGGGTGGGGTATGGCTACACCTTC CASSSLTGVGYGYTF
- - TRBJ1-2 TRBV5-1 TGCGCCAGCAGCAACAGGTTCCGCTATGGCTACACCTTC CASSNRFRYGYTF
- - TRBJ1-3 TRBV9 TGTGCCAGCAGCGGATACAGGGCTGGAAACACCATATATTTT CASSGYRAGNTIYF
TRBD2 - TRBJ2-3 TRBV28 TGTGCCAGCAGTACTAGCGGGAATACAGATACGCAGTATTTT CASSTSGNTDTQYF
TRBD1 few TRBJ2-7 TRBV9 TGTGCCAGCAGCACCCAGACAGGGCTAGGTGAGCAGTACTTC CASSTQTGLGEQYF
- few TRBJ2-2 TRBV7-9 TGTGCCAGCAGCTTAGTAAGGGGGACCGGGGAGCTGTTTTTT CASSLVRGTGELFF
- - TRBJ1-2 TRBV4-3 TGCGCCAGCAGCCAAGCTGGGGGGTACTATGGCTACACCTTC CASSQAGGYYGYTF
TRBD1 - TRBJ2-7 TRBV28 TGTGCCAGCAGTTCGCCTGGACAGGAGAACCCCTACGAGCAGTACTTC CASSSPGQENPYEQYF
- once TRBJ2-5 TRBV2 TGTGCCAGCAGAATGGGCCAGGGGTCCGAGACCCAGTACTTC CASRMGQGSETQYF
- - TRBJ2-1 TRBV28 TGTGCCAGCAGCTGGGCAGGGGACAATGAGCAGTTCTTC CASSWAGDNEQFF
- - TRBJ1-2 TRBV5-6 TGTGCCAGCAGCTGGAGACAGGACTACACCTTC CASSWRQDYTF
- once TRBJ2-7 TRBV7-9 TGTGCCAGCAGCTTAGTAAGGGGGGGAACCTACGAGCAGTACTTC CASSLVRGGTYEQYF
TRBD1 - TRBJ1-2 TRBV7-2 TGTGCCAGCAGCTTGCCGGGACAGTATGGCTACACCTTC CASSLPGQYGYTF